The clone carrying this T cell receptor (beta chain) was detected a few times. This entry comes from a study of T cells in Graves' hyperthyroidism and ophthalmopathy. What was amplified from RNA transcripts were TCR beta CDR3 regions. During a first-round RT-PCR of the TCR CDR3, the HTBI primer set was used. In TCRdb, the multiplex PCR reads were re-called with MiXCR into one record per CDR3 protein. The repertoire holds some 300,000 distinct CDR3 sequences, with 15% to 20% as singletons. The CDR3 is 15 residues long. V gave up 4 bases and J gave up 1 base, with 15 bases separating them. The germline CDR1 and CDR2 sequences are SGDLS and YYNGEE.

The specimen sequenced was blood. The clonotype comes from a man between 50 and 59 years old with Graves' ophthalmopathy. This rearrangement joins TRBV9 to TRBJ2-7, with D perhaps assigned TRBD1 or TRBD2 (5 bases each). DNA of the CDR3: TGTGCCAGCAGCCCGCAAGGGACGGGATCCTACGAGCAGTACTTC. Its translation: CASSPQGTGSYEQYF.